These T cell receptor beta chains were read from a single sample in a study of neurological immune-mediated disorders. TCRdb fed the 5' RACE reads into MiXCR, producing one record per CDR3 protein. The table lists about 48,000 distinct CDR3 sequences, under 30% of them singletons. Sequencing used PBMCs. The receptor source for this set is a woman in her 70s in good health. Both conserved end residues are trimmed from each CDR3. Each record gives: V gene, CDR3 protein.

v_call: TRBV5-4
cdr3_aa: ASSPAGETQY

v_call: TRBV18
cdr3_aa: ASSPGVGSYEQY

v_call: TRBV5-4
cdr3_aa: ASSLAGGDVNQPQH

v_call: TRBV7-2
cdr3_aa: ASSSTGYYEQY

v_call: TRBV5-1
cdr3_aa: ASSSMPGQGLYEQY

v_call: TRBV20-1
cdr3_aa: SARAPRRGGRLGYGYT

v_call: TRBV20-1
cdr3_aa: SASLAGAQYYNEQF

v_call: TRBV4-1
cdr3_aa: ASSQVGKDRVREQF

v_call: TRBV5-1
cdr3_aa: ASTRTAQETQY

v_call: TRBV7-8
cdr3_aa: ASSLETGLDQPQH

v_call: TRBV7-2
cdr3_aa: ASSLAGRGQYGYT

v_call: TRBV27
cdr3_aa: ASSFRSGRDEQF

v_call: TRBV29-1
cdr3_aa: SVDGQGLEQF

v_call: TRBV20-1
cdr3_aa: SAIAQGSPLH

v_call: TRBV5-6
cdr3_aa: ASSSGLGSNQPQH

v_call: TRBV5-1
cdr3_aa: ASSLSTSVQETQY

v_call: TRBV5-1
cdr3_aa: ASSLRGTAGWETQY

v_call: TRBV7-9
cdr3_aa: ASSFRGGGT

v_call: TRBV7-4
cdr3_aa: ASSPRVGTKNIQY

v_call: TRBV15
cdr3_aa: ATSSRDPRYEQY